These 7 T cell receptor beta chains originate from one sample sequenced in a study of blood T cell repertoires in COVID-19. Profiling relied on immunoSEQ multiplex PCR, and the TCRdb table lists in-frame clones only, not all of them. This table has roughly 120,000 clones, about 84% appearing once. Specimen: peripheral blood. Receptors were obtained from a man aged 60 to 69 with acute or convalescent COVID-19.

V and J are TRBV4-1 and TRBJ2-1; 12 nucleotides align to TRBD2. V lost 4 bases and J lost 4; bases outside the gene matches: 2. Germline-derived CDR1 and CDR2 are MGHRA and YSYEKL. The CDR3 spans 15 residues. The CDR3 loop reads CASSPGTSGYNEQFF. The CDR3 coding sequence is TGCGCCAGCAGCCCCGGGACTAGCGGGTACAATGAGCAGTTCTTC.

This CDR3 reads CASSLRRLAEGGGELFF. The CDR3 region has the DNA TGTGCCAGCAGCCTCCGTCGACTAGCGGAGGGTGGGGGGGAGCTGTTTTTT. This chain links TRBV7-6 with TRBJ2-2; 9 positions match TRBD2. The CDR3 length is 17 residues. Trimming cost V 5 bases and J 8 bases; bases outside gene matches: 15. Per germline, CDR1 SGHVS and CDR2 FNYEAQ.

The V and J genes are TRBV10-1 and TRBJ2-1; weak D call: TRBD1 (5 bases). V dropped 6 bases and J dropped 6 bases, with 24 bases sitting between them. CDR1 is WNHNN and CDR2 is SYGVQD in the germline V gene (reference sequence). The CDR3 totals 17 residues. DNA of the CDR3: TGCGCCAGCAGCGACCTTTCTGGCAGGGTAAAAACCAATGAGCAGTTCTTC. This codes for CASSDLSGRVKTNEQFF.

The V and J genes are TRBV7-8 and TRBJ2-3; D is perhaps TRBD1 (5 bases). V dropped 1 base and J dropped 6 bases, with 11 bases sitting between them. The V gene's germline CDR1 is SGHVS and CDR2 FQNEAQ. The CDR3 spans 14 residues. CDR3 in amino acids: CASSLGATVDTQYF. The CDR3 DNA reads TGTGCCAGCAGCTTAGGGGCGACAGTGGATACGCAGTATTTT.

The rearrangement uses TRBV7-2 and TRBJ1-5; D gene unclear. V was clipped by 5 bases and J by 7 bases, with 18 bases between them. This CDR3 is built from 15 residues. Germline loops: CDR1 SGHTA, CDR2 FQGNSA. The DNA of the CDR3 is TGTGCCAGCAGCCTAAGCGGGGTAGGTAGGCAGCCCCAGCATTTT. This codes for CASSLSGVGRQPQHF.

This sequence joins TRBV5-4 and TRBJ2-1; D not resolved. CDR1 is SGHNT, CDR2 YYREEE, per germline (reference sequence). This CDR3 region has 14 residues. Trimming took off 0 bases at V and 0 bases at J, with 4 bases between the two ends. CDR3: CASSLDSSYNEQFF. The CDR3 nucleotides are TGTGCCAGCAGCTTGGACAGCTCCTACAATGAGCAGTTCTTC.

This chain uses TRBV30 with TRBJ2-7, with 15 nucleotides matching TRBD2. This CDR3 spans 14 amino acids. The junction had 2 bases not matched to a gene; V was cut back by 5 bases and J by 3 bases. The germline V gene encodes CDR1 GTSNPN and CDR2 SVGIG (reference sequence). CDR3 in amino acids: CAWGLAGGDYEQYF. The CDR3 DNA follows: TGTGCCTGGGGACTAGCGGGAGGGGACTACGAGCAGTACTTC.